This T cell receptor (beta chain) was obtained from a study of blood T cell repertoires in COVID-19. Study context: T cells, B-cell-depleted T cells, or PBMCs supplied cDNA or gDNA.

Profiled with immunoSEQ multiplex PCR; TCRdb holds only in-frame clones, not every one. The sample has roughly 79,000 clones; 87% are singletons. The J segment lost 2 bases and the V segment lost 6 bases, leaving 4 bases of the junction unmatched. The CDR3 contains 14 residues. Germline values: CDR1 SGHVS, CDR2 FQNEAQ. This receptor was obtained from a woman aged 50 to 60 with acute or convalescent COVID-19. The specimen sequenced was peripheral blood. The chain carries TRBV7-8 and TRBJ2-7; 10 bases line up with TRBD1. The CDR3 bases are TGTGCCAGCAGAGCCGGGACAGGGGCCTACGAGCAGTACTTC. Its translation is CASRAGTGAYEQYF.